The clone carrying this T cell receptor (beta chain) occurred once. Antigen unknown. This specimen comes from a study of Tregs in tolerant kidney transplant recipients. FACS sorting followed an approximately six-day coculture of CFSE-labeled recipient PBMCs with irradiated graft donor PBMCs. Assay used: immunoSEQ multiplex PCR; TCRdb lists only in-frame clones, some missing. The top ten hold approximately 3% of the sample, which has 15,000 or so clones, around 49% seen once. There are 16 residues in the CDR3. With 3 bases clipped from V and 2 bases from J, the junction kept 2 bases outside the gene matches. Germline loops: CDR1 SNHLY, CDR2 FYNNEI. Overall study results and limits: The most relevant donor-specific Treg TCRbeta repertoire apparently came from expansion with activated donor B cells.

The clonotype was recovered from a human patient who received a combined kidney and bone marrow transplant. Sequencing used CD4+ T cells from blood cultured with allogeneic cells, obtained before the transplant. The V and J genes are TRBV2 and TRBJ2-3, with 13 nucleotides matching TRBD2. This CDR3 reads CASSETSGGLTDTQYF. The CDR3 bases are TGTGCCAGCAGTGAGACTAGCGGGGGGCTCACAGATACGCAGTATTTT. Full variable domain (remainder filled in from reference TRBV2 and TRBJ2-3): EPEVTQTPSHQVTQMGQEVILRCVPISNHLYFYWYRQILGQKVEFLVSFYNNEISEKSEIFDDQFSVERPDGSNFTLKIRSTKLEDSAMYFCASSETSGGLTDTQYFGPGTRLTVL.